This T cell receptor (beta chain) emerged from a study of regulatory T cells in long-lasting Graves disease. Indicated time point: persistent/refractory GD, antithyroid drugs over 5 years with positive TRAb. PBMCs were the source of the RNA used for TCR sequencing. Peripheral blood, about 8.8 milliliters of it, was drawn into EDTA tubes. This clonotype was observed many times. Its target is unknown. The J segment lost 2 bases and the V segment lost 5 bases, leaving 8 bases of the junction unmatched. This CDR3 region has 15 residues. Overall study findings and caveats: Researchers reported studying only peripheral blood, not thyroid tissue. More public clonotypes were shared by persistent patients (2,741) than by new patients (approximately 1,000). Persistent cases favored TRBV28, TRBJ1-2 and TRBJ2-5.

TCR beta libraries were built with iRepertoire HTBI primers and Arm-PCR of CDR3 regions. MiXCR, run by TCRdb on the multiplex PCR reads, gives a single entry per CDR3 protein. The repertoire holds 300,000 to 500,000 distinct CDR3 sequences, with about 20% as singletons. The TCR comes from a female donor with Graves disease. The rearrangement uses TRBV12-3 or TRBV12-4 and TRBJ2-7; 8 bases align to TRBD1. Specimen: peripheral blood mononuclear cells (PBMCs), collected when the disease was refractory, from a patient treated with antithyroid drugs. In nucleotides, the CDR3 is TGTGCCAGCAGTCCACCGGGACAGGTGACCTACGAGCAGTACTTC. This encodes CASSPPGQVTYEQYF.